This entry lists 20 T cell receptor beta chains sequenced from one sample in a study of cytomegalovirus exposure and HLA in healthy donors. Here immunoSEQ multiplex PCR was the method, and the copy in TCRdb shows in-frame clones only, minus some. This sample has roughly 120,000 clones; around nine tenths occur once, and the top ten carry about 4.3%. Sequencing was done on a sample of PBMCs. These receptors came from a man younger than 30 in good health and CMV-seropositive.

The gene calls are TRBV6-5 and TRBJ1-1; TRBD1 matches at 8 bases. The CDR3 extends over 14 amino acids. V was pared by 6 bases and J by 4 bases, with 7 bases of the junction left unmatched. CDR1 and CDR2 from the germline V gene are MNHEY and SVGAGI. CDR3 protein: CASRSGQETTEAFF. The CDR3 DNA reads TGTGCCAGCAGATCGGGACAGGAAACCACTGAAGCTTTCTTT.

The chain is built from TRBV5-1 and TRBJ1-1, with D perhaps TRBD1 (5 bases). This CDR3 is built from 14 residues. Germline V gene lookup returns CDR1 SGHRS and CDR2 YFSETQ. Between the trimmed V and J ends, which lost 0 bases and 5 bases, there was a span of 11 bases. The CDR3 spells CASSLEGLRTEAFF. CDR3 coding DNA: TGCGCCAGCAGCTTGGAGGGGTTGCGGACTGAAGCTTTCTTT.

The chain combines TRBV20-1 with TRBJ1-1, with a possible D match to TRBD1 (6 bases). Trimming cost V 1 base and J 12 bases, with 12 bases left between them. Germline V CDR1 and CDR2: DFQATT, SNEGSKA (reference sequence). The CDR3 consists of 11 residues. CDR3 sequence: CSARVRGGPFF. In DNA form, the CDR3 reads TGCAGTGCTAGAGTGAGGGGGGGACCTTTCTTT.

The rearrangement joins TRBV15 to TRBJ1-2; the D is unclear. CDR3 length: 14 amino acids. In germline, CDR1 is LNHNV, CDR2 YYDKDF (reference sequence). V dropped 1 base and J dropped 4 bases, with 10 bases sitting between them. DNA for the CDR3: TGTGCCACCAGCAGAGTTCCAGGAGGCTATGGCTACACCTTC. Translating gives CATSRVPGGYGYTF.

This chain joins TRBV27 and TRBJ1-1; D gene uncertain. V was clipped by 5 bases and J by 4 bases, with 17 bases between them. Per the germline V gene, CDR1 is MNHEY and CDR2 is SMNVEV (reference sequence). This CDR3 spans 15 amino acids. CDR3 coding DNA: TGTGCCAGCAGTCCCGCCACAGTGATTGGCACTGAAGCTTTCTTT. This translates into CASSPATVIGTEAFF.

This chain links TRBV2 with TRBJ1-4, with 10 bases fitting TRBD1. The germline CDR1 and CDR2 sequences are SNHLY and FYNNEI. The CDR3 spans 15 residues. After removal of 6 bases from V and 2 bases from J, the junction contained 3 bases not matched to a gene. The CDR3 reads CASRGQGMTNEKLFF. The CDR3 DNA follows: TGTGCCAGCAGGGGACAGGGGATGACTAATGAAAAACTGTTTTTT.

The chain has TRBV7-2 and TRBJ1-1; 7 nucleotides match TRBD1. CDR1 is SGHTA, CDR2 FQGNSA, per germline. After removal of 5 bases from V and 11 bases from J, the junction contained 14 bases not matched to a gene. The CDR3 spans 14 residues. The CDR3 loop is CASSPEGGWVGAFF. The DNA of the CDR3 is TGTGCCAGCAGCCCGGAAGGGGGCTGGGTAGGGGCTTTCTTT.

V usage is TRBV28 and J usage is TRBJ2-6; D is perhaps TRBD2 (6 bases). The CDR3 extends over 16 amino acids. Germline V gene sequence: CDR1 MDHEN, CDR2 SYDVKM. V was shortened by 6 bases and J by 0 bases, with 12 bases between the two germline ends. The CDR3 bases are TGTGCCAGCAGCCCAGGGACTTACTCTGGGGCCAACGTCCTGACTTTC. Translation: CASSPGTYSGANVLTF. The variable domain in full, with the rest retrieved from reference TRBV28 and TRBJ2-6, is DVKVTQSSRYLVKRTGEKVFLECVQDMDHENMFWYRQDPGLGLRLIYFSYDVKMKEKGDIPEGYSVSREKKERFSLILESASTNQTSMYLCASSPGTYSGANVLTFGAGSRLTVL.

This rearrangement joins TRBV7-8 to TRBJ2-2; TRBD1 might be the D (6 bases). The V gene's germline CDR1 is SGHVS and CDR2 FQNEAQ. The V end was cut by 2 bases, the J end by 0 bases, with 19 bases between. This CDR3 has 19 residues. The DNA for the CDR3 is TGTGCCAGCAGCTTAAAAGGGGGATGGGGCCGGACGAACACCGGGGAGCTGTTTTTT. The encoded protein is CASSLKGGWGRTNTGELFF. The whole variable domain, remainder taken from reference TRBV7-8 and TRBJ2-2, is GAGVSQSPRYKVAKRGQDVALRCDPISGHVSLFWYQQALGQGPEFLTYFQNEAQLDKSGLPSDRFFAERPEGSVSTLKIQRTQQEDSAVYLCASSLKGGWGRTNTGELFFGEGSRLTVL.

V is TRBV18 and J is TRBJ2-7, with 10 positions matching TRBD1. Germline V gene sequence: CDR1 KGHSH, CDR2 LQKENI. V lost 3 bases and J lost 7; bases outside the gene matches: 6. This CDR3 has 14 residues. The CDR3 sequence is CASSPGQGTPEQYF. The CDR3 bases are TGTGCCAGCTCACCGGGACAGGGGACTCCTGAGCAGTACTTC.

As regards this clone: One junction end disagrees with the germline gene, perhaps due to a read error. The chain combines TRBV28 with TRBJ1-2, with 8 positions matching TRBD1. Germline V lookup: CDR1 MDHEN, CDR2 SYDVKM. This CDR3 comprises 13 residues. The CDR3 loop reads CASSPQTTGETGF. The CDR3 nucleotides read TGTGCCAGCAGTCCTCAGACGACAGGGGAGACGGGCTTC.

V gene TRBV4-2 combines with J gene TRBJ2-5; 7 bases fit TRBD2. Trimming at V came to 0 bases and at J to 7 bases, leaving 11 bases not matched to a gene. The germline V gene has CDR1 LGHNA and CDR2 YNFKEQ. CDR3 size: 16 residues. CDR3 loop: CASSQEEAGRVGTQYF. CDR3 sequence (DNA): TGTGCCAGCAGCCAAGAGGAAGCGGGGCGCGTGGGGACCCAGTACTTC.

Turning to this clone: The junction and the germline gene differ at one end; a read error may be behind it. V usage is TRBV12-5 and J usage is TRBJ2-3; 10 nucleotides align to TRBD2. This CDR3 is built from 12 residues. Germline CDR1 is LGHNT and CDR2 is FRNRAP. The CDR3 DNA follows: TGTGCTAGTGGTTTGGAGCGGGGGGGCTGGGATTTT. It specifies CASGLERGGWDF.

This chain uses TRBV2 with TRBJ1-1, with a possible D match to TRBD1 (6 bases). Looked up from germline, CDR1 is SNHLY and CDR2 is FYNNEI. The V and J ends lost 4 bases and 5 bases respectively, with 14 bases between them. This CDR3 is built from 14 residues. The CDR3 sequence: CASSAPTGQTEAFF. CDR3 sequence (DNA): TGTGCCAGCAGTGCCCCCACAGGGCAGACTGAAGCTTTCTTT.

This chain links TRBV18 with TRBJ1-1; possible D gene TRBD1, 5 bases. The germline V gene encodes CDR1 KGHSH and CDR2 LQKENI. The V end was cut by 4 bases, the J end by 0 bases, with 12 bases between. The CDR3 spans 15 residues. The CDR3 is CASSLQVSMNTEAFF. CDR3 nucleotide sequence: TGTGCCAGCTCACTACAGGTTTCCATGAACACTGAAGCTTTCTTT.

This clone was seen only a few times. This rearrangement joins TRBV6-1 to TRBJ2-1; D may be TRBD2 (6 bases). Germline CDR1 is MNHNS and CDR2 is SASEGT. This CDR3 is built from 14 residues. The germline V and J ends were trimmed by 3 bases and 9 bases, with 15 bases remaining between them. The CDR3 reads CASSETSSRVEQFF. The CDR3 region has the DNA TGTGCCAGCAGTGAGACTAGTTCAAGGGTTGAGCAGTTCTTC.

The chain links TRBV9 to TRBJ1-6; D not certain. The CDR3 has 15 residues. Deletions cut 0 bases from V and 8 bases from J, with 12 bases between. The V gene's germline CDR1 is SGDLS and CDR2 YYNGEE. The CDR3 is CASSVGGSGYSPLHF. The CDR3, as DNA: TGTGCCAGCAGCGTAGGGGGATCGGGGTATTCACCCCTCCACTTT.

This clone was counted only a few times. The chain combines TRBV11-2 with TRBJ2-5; 7 positions agree with TRBD1. The CDR3 length is 13 residues. The junction had 5 bases not matched to a gene; V was cut back by 8 bases and J by 2 bases. CDR1 SGHAT and CDR2 FQNNGV come from the germline V gene. CDR3 sequence (DNA): TGTGCCAGCCGCCCGGACAGGCAAGAGACCCAGTACTTC. This sequence encodes CASRPDRQETQYF.

The chain uses TRBV6-4 and TRBJ1-4; TRBD1 is a possible D gene (5 bases). The CDR3 totals 18 residues. The germline CDR1 and CDR2 sequences are MRHNA and SNTAGT. Trimming cost V 6 bases and J 7 bases, with 27 bases left between them. For the CDR3, the DNA is TGTGCCAGCAGCGCCGGGAAACTAGTCTCTCGGGACTTTGAAAAACTGTTTTTT. As protein: CASSAGKLVSRDFEKLFF.

The chain links TRBV27 to TRBJ2-4; TRBD1 matches 7 bases. The germline V gene encodes CDR1 MNHEY and CDR2 SMNVEV (reference sequence). The CDR3 has 15 residues. After removal of 4 bases from V and 8 bases from J, the junction contained 11 bases not matched to a gene. The DNA of the CDR3 is TGTGCCAGCAGTTCCCGACAGGGTGCGCGGGACATTCAGTACTTC. It translates to CASSSRQGARDIQYF.